These 7 T cell receptor beta chains were sequenced from one sample in a study of PD-1 blockade in classical Hodgkin lymphoma. Brentuximab vedotin exposure varied, and every patient relapsed after autologous stem cell transplantation. Sequencing was performed with immunoSEQ multiplex PCR; in TCRdb, only in-frame clones are kept and a portion is missing. Of roughly 60,000 clones in the sample, 70% to 90% were seen once. Sequenced material: peripheral blood mononuclear cells (PBMCs), taken before the second cycle of nivolumab. These receptors were collected from a human donor with classical Hodgkin lymphoma.

The genes are TRBV5-1 and TRBJ2-1; unclear D gene. The CDR3 totals 12 residues. V lost 5 bases and J lost 6, with 9 bases in between. Germline V gives CDR1 SGHRS, CDR2 YFSETQ. Written as DNA, the CDR3 is TGCGCCAGCAGTGAGGTCGCCAATGAGCAGTTCTTC. It encodes CASSEVANEQFF. Full variable domain (remainder filled in from reference TRBV5-1 and TRBJ2-1): KAGVTQTPRYLIKTRGQQVTLSCSPISGHRSVSWYQQTPGQGLQFLFEYFSETQRNKGNFPGRFSGRQFSNSRSEMNVSTLELGDSALYLCASSEVANEQFFGPGTRLTVL.

The chain combines TRBV6-1 with TRBJ1-1; D is unclear. The CDR3 contains 14 residues. CDR1 is MNHNS and CDR2 is SASEGT in the germline V gene. V was trimmed by 1 base and J by 1 base, leaving 7 bases between them. In nucleotides, the CDR3 is TGTGCCAGCAGTGAAGGATACTGGAACACTGAAGCTTTCTTT. This encodes CASSEGYWNTEAFF.

This clone was recorded once. V is TRBV7-9 and J is TRBJ2-7, with 11 bases that match TRBD2. J was trimmed by 3 bases and V by 1 base; bases with no gene match: 2. Germline V lookup: CDR1 SEHNR, CDR2 FQNEAQ (reference sequence). The CDR3 totals 15 residues. The CDR3 sequence: CASSLGTSGGYEQYF. The DNA of the CDR3 is TGTGCCAGCAGCTTAGGTACTAGCGGGGGCTACGAGCAGTACTTC.

This chain connects TRBV5-1 to TRBJ2-2; no firm D call. CDR3 length: 14 amino acids. CDR1 is SGHRS and CDR2 is YFSETQ in the germline V gene. The V end was cut by 0 bases, the J end by 5 bases, with 8 bases between. As DNA, the CDR3 is TGCGCCAGCAGCTTGGCGGTGGGAACCGGGGAGCTGTTTTTT. Translated: CASSLAVGTGELFF.

The rearrangement uses TRBV18 and TRBJ2-5, with no clear D. Germline V gene sequence: CDR1 KGHSH, CDR2 LQKENI. The CDR3 is 13 amino acids. The V end was cut by 5 bases, the J end by 3 bases, with 10 bases between. The CDR3 DNA follows: TGTGCCAGCTCAATTACCGTCGAAGAGACCCAGTACTTC. Amino acids: CASSITVEETQYF.

This chain uses TRBV7-9 with TRBJ2-3, with D perhaps TRBD1 or TRBD2 (5 bases each). Trimming stripped 5 bases from V and 2 bases from J, with 14 bases between. From germline, CDR1 is SEHNR and CDR2 FQNEAQ (reference sequence). CDR3 size: 15 residues. The CDR3 reads CASSGDLPITDTQYF. CDR3 nucleotides: TGTGCCAGCAGCGGGGACCTCCCAATCACAGATACGCAGTATTTT.

This sequence joins TRBV9 and TRBJ1-3; 7 bases fit TRBD1. Per the germline V gene, CDR1 is SGDLS and CDR2 is YYNGEE. After removal of 3 bases from V and 2 bases from J, the junction contained 5 bases not matched to a gene. The CDR3 has 15 residues. The CDR3 reads CASSGNRGPGNTIYF. CDR3 DNA sequence: TGTGCCAGCAGCGGGAACAGGGGCCCTGGAAACACCATATATTTT.